This T cell receptor (beta chain) was identified during a study of CD8+CD57+ T cells in acquired aplastic anemia. Overall study context: When averaged, DNA from sorted CD4+ and CD8+ cells came to approximately 3.2 ug.

Remarks on this clonotype: Antigen: not known.

Germline lookup yields CDR1 MNHEY and CDR2 SVGAGI. The CDR3 totals 16 residues. Trimming stripped 0 bases from V and 0 bases from J, with 11 bases between. Study outcomes and limitations: Significance was not reached for CD8+ Simpson's diversity between patients and controls. Patients and controls shared over 25 CD8+ CDR3 sequences, which appeared highly expressed in patients and within their immunodominant clones.

Genomic DNA templated the TCR beta VDJ and CDR3 profiling. TCRdb ran MiXCR on the reads and lists one entry per CDR3 protein. The data hold around 180,000 distinct CDR3 sequences, with 64% observed a single time. The origin of this receptor is a human donor with severe aplastic anemia or a healthy control (not recorded which). V and J are TRBV6-5 and TRBJ1-2, with TRBD1 as a possible D gene (5 bases). Sequencing was done on a sample of sorted CD4+, CD8+, or CD8+CD57+ T cells (not recorded which) from PBMCs. CDR3: CASSYSKQDANYGYTF. The CDR3 nucleotides read TGTGCCAGCAGTTACTCGAAACAGGACGCTAACTATGGCTACACCTTC.